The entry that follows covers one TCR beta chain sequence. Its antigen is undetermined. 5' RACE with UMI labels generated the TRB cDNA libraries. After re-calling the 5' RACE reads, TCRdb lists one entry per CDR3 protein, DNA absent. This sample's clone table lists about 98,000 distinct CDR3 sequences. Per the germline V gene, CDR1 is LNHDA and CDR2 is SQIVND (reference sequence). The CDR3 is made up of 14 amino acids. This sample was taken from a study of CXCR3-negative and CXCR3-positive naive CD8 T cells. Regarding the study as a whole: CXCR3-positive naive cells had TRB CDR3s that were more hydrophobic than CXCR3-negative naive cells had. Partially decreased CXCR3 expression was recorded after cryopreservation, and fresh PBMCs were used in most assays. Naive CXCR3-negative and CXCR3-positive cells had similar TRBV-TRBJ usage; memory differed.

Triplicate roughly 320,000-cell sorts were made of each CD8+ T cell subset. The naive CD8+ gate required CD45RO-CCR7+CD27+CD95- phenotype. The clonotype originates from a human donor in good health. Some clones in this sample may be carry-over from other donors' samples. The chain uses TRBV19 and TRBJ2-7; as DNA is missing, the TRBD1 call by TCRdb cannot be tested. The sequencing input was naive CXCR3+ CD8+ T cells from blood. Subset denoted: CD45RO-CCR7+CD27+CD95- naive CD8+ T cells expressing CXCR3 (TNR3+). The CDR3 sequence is CASSIGTGTYEQYF.